This T cell receptor (beta chain) was identified during a study of shared clonotypes between healthy human individuals. The wider study: A few men and a couple of women, aged 18 to 49, were donors. Per donor, three plates held CD4 naive cells, three held CD4 memory, two held CD8 naive and one held CD8 memory. Study conclusions and caveats: Having only a few donors restricted how much genetic and exposure-history diversity was captured. Sampling was confined to blood; repertoires within tissues likely differ.

Regarding this clone: Its antigen remains unidentified. An end of the junction does not agree with germline; a read error may underlie this. Other nucleotide sequences in the sample specify the same CDR3.

CDR1 SGHRS and CDR2 YFSETQ come from the germline V gene. The CDR3 is made up of 16 amino acids. Sequencing used immunoSEQ multiplex PCR; TCRdb keeps in-frame clones, though not all of them. The sample has 850,000 to 1,100,000 clones, approximately 75% seen once. The sample comprised memory CD4+ T cells from PBMCs. Subset reported: CD45RA-negative fraction. The rearrangement links TRBV5-1 to TRBJ2-2; 9 bases are shared with TRBD2. This clonotype originated in a man younger than 30 in good health. Some clones in this sample may be carry-over from other donors' samples. CDR3 sequence reads: CASSLAAGGDTGELFF. DNA of the CDR3: TGCGCCAGCAGCTTGGCGGCGGGAGGGGACACCGGGGAGCTGTTCTTT. Using reference TRBV5-1 and TRBJ2-2 for the parts outside the CDR3, the full variable domain is KAGVTQTPRYLIKTRGQQVTLSCSPISGHRSVSWYQQTPGQGLQFLFEYFSETQRNKGNFPGRFSGRQFSNSRSEMNVSTLELGDSALYLCASSLAAGGDTGELFFGEGSRLTVL.